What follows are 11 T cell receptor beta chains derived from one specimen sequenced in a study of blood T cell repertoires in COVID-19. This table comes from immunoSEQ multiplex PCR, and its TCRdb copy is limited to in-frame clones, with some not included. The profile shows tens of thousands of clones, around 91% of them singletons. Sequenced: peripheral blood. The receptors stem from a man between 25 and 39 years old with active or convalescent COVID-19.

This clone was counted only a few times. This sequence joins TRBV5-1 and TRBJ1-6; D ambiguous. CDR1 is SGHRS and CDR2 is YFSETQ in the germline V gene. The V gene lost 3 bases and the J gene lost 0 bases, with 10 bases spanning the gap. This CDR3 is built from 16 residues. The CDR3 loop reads CASSWEGSSYNSPLHF. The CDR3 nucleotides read TGCGCCAGCAGCTGGGAGGGAAGCTCCTATAATTCACCCCTCCACTTT.

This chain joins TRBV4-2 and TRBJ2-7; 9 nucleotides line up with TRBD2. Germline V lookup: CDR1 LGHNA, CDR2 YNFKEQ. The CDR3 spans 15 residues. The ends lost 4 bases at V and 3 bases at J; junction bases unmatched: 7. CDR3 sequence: CASSRASGIVYEQYV. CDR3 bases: TGTGCCAGCAGCCGGGCTAGCGGGATTGTCTACGAGCAGTACGTC.

The CDR3 DNA reads as TGCGCCAGCAGCCCATATGACACGCGACGGGAGTACACCGGGGAGCTGTTTTTT. Translation gives CASSPYDTRREYTGELFF. The chain has TRBV4-1 and TRBJ2-2; tentatively, D is TRBD2 (6 bases). With 4 bases removed from V and 3 bases from J, the gap between germline ends came to 21 bases. This CDR3 is built from 18 residues. CDR1 is MGHRA, CDR2 YSYEKL, per germline.

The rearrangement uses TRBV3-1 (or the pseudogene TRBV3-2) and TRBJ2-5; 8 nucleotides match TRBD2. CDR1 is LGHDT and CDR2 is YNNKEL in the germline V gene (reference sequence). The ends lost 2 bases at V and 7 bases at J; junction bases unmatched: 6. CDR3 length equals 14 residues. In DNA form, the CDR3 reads TGTGCCAGCAGCCAACCCCCCGGACTAGCGACCCAGTACTTC. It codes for CASSQPPGLATQYF.

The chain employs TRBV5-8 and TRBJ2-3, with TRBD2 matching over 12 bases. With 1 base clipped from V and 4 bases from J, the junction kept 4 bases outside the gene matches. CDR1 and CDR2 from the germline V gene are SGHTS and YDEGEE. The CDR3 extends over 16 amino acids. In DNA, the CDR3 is TGTGCCAGCAGCTTGCGACTAGCGGGAGTAGCAGATACGCAGTATTTT. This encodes CASSLRLAGVADTQYF.

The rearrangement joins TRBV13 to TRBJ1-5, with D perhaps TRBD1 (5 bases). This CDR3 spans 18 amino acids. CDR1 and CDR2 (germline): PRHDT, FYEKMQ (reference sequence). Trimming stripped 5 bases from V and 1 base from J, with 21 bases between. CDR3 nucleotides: TGTGCCAGCAGCAGGAGGGGAAACTACCTACTCAGCAATCAGCCCCAGCATTTT. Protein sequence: CASSRRGNYLLSNQPQHF.

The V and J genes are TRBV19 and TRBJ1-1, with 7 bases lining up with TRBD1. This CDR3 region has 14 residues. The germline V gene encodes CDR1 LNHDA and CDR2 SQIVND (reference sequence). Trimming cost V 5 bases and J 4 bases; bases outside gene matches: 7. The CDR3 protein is CASSLTGRVTEAFF. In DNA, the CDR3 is TGTGCCAGTAGTTTGACAGGGCGCGTCACTGAAGCTTTCTTT.

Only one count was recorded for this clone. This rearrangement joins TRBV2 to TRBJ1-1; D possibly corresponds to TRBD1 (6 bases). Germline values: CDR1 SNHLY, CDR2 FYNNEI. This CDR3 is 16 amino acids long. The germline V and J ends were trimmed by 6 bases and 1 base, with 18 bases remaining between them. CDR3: CASRIGGGRRNTEAFF. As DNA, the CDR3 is TGTGCCAGCAGAATCGGGGGGGGCAGGAGGAACACTGAAGCTTTCTTT.

The CDR3 reads CASSFGGIHQPQHF. The CDR3 DNA sequence: TGTGCCAGCAGCTTCGGAGGGATCCATCAGCCCCAGCATTTT. The rearrangement links TRBV5-5 to TRBJ1-5; D call uncertain. Germline CDR1 is SGHKS and CDR2 is YYEKEE (reference sequence). V gave up 2 bases and J gave up 5 bases, with 11 bases separating them. The CDR3 has 14 amino acids.

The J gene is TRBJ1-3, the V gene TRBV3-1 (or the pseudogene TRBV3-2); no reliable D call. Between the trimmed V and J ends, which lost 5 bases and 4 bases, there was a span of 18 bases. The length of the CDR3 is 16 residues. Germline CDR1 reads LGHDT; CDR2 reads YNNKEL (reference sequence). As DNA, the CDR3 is TGTGCCAGCAGCGCAACTCAGCTCCGCGGAGGAAACACCATATATTTT. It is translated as CASSATQLRGGNTIYF.

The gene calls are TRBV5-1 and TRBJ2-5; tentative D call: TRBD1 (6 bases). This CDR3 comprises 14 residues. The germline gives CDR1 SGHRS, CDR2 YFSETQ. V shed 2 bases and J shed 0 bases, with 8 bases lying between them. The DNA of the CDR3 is TGCGCCAGCAGCTTAACAGGGTACCAAGAGACCCAGTACTTC. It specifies CASSLTGYQETQYF.